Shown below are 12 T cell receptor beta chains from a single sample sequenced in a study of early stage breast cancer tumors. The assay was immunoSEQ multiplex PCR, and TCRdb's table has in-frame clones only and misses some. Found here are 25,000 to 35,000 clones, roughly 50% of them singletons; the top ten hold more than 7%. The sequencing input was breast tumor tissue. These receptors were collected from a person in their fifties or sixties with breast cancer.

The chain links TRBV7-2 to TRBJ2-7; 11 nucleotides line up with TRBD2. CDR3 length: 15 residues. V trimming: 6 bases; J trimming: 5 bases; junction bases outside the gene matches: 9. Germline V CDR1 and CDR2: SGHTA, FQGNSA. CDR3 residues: CASRRILAGGHEQYF. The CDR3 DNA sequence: TGTGCCAGCAGGCGAATTCTAGCGGGAGGCCACGAGCAGTACTTC.

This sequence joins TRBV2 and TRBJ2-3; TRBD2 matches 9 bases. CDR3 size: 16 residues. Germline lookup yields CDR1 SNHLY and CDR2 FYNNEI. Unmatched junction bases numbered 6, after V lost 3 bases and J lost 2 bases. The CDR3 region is CASSDPLAGFTDTQYF. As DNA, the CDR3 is TGTGCCAGCAGTGATCCTCTAGCGGGGTTCACAGATACGCAGTATTTT.

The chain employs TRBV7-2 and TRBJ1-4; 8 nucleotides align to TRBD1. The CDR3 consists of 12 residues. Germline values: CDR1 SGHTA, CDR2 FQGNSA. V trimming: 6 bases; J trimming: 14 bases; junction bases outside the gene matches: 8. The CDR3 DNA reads TGTGCCAGCAGTTTTGCAGGACAGGGCCTGTTTTTT. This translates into CASSFAGQGLFF. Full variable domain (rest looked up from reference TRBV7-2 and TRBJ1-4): GAGVSQSPSNKVTEKGKDVELRCDPISGHTALYWYRQSLGQGLEFLIYFQGNSAPDKSGLPSDRFSAERTGGSVSTLTIQRTQQEDSAVYLCASSFAGQGLFFGSGTQLSVL.

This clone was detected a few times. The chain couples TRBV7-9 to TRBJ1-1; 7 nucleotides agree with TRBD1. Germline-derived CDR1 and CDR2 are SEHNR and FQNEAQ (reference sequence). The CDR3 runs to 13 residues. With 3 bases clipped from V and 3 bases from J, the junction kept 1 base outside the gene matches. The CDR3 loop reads CASSFGQDTEAFF. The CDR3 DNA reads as TGTGCCAGCAGCTTTGGACAGGACACTGAAGCTTTCTTT.

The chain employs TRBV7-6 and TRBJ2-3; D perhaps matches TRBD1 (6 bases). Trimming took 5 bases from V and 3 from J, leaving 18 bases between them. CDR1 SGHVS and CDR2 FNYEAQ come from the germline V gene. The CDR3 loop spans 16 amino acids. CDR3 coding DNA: TGTGCCAGCAGCCTTACCTGGCAGGGGAGAACAGATACGCAGTATTTT. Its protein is CASSLTWQGRTDTQYF.

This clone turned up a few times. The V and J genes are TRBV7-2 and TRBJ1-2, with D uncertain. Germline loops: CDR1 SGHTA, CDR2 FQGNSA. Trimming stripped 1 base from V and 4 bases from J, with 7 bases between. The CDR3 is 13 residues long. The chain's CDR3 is CASSLGAVYGYTF. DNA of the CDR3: TGTGCCAGCAGCTTAGGGGCGGTCTATGGCTACACCTTC.

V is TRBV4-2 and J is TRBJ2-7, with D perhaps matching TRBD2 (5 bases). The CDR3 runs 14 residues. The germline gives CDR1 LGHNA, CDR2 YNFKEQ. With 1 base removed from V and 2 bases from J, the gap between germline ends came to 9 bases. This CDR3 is CASSQAGRAYEQYF. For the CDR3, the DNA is TGTGCCAGCAGCCAAGCGGGAAGGGCCTACGAGCAGTACTTC.

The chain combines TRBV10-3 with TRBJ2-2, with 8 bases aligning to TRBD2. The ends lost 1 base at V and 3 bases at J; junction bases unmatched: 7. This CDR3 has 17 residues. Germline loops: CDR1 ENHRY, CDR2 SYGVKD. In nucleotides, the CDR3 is TGTGCCATCAGTGAGTTAGCGGGAATCGTTGACACCGGGGAGCTGTTTTTT. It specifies CAISELAGIVDTGELFF.

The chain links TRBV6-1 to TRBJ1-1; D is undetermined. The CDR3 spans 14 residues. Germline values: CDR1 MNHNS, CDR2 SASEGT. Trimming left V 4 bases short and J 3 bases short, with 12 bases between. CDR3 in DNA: TGTGCCAGCAGTGGCCAGGCAGCGTACACTGAAGCTTTCTTT. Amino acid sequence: CASSGQAAYTEAFF.

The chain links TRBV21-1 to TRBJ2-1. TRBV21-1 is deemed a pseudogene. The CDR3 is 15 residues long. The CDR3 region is CASSVPGPYADEQFF. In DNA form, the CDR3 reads TGTGCCAGCAGCGTTCCGGGACCCTACGCCGATGAGCAGTTCTTC.

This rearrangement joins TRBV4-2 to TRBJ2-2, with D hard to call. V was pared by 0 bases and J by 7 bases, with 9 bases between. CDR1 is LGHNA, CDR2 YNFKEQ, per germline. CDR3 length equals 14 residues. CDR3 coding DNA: TGTGCCAGCAGCCAAGACCCGCAGGTCGGGGAGCTGTTTTTT. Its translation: CASSQDPQVGELFF.

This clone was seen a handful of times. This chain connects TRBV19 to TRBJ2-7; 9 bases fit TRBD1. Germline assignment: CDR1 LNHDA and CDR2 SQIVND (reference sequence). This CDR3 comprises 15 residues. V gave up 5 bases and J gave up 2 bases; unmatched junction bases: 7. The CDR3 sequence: CASSPQDRGPYEQYF. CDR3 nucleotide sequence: TGTGCCAGTAGTCCCCAGGACAGGGGACCCTACGAGCAGTACTTC.